One and the same sample provided the 4 T cell receptor beta chains below, sequenced in a study of patients and donors after allogeneic stem cell transplantation. Via MiXCR, TCRdb re-called the RT-PCR reads, giving one row per CDR3 protein. The table records roughly 940,000 distinct CDR3 sequences, over 15% of them present only once. Sequencing used blood, either unsorted or a sorted T cell fraction (not recorded which). The source is a human donor who was either an allogeneic HSCT recipient or a stem cell or donor lymphocyte infusion donor (not recorded which). It is not recorded whose cells these are; they may come from a transplant donor.

This clonotype has a count of ten or more. The CDR3 spells CASSLSKGSPLHF. CDR3 DNA sequence: TGTGCCAGCAGCTTAAGTAAAGGATCACCCCTCCACTTT. V and J are TRBV7-9 and TRBJ1-6; no firm D call. V was cut by 2 bases and J by 10 bases, with 9 bases left in between. The length of the CDR3 is 13 residues. Germline V gene data show CDR1 as SEHNR and CDR2 as FQNEAQ (reference sequence).

The CDR3 is CSVGHRGSLTDTQYF. For the CDR3, the DNA is TGCAGCGTTGGTCACCGCGGGAGTCTCACAGATACGCAGTATTTT. The V gene is TRBV29-1, the J gene TRBJ2-3, with 7 bases aligning to TRBD2. The V segment lost 4 bases and the J segment 2 bases; nucleotides outside the gene matches: 9. This CDR3 is built from 15 residues. The germline gives CDR1 SQVTM, CDR2 ANQGSEA.

Only a few counts were recorded for this clonotype. The gene calls are TRBV10-3 and TRBJ2-1, with D perhaps TRBD1 or TRBD2 (5 bases each). The CDR3 totals 14 residues. The ends were cut back, 3 bases at V and 7 bases at J, with 13 bases in the middle. The V gene's germline CDR1 is ENHRY and CDR2 SYGVKD. In DNA, the CDR3 is TGTGCCATCAGTGATGGGACCGATCCTAATGAGCAGTTCTTC. Translated, it gives CAISDGTDPNEQFF.

The chain employs TRBV7-9 and TRBJ1-2, with TRBD1 matching over 8 bases. This CDR3 contains 15 residues. Germline loops: CDR1 SEHNR, CDR2 FQNEAQ (reference sequence). V lost 8 bases to trimming and J lost 2 bases; unmatched junction nucleotides: 10. CDR3 residues: CASVRTGRSNYGYTF. The CDR3 region has the DNA TGTGCCAGCGTTCGGACAGGGAGGTCGAACTATGGCTACACCTTC.